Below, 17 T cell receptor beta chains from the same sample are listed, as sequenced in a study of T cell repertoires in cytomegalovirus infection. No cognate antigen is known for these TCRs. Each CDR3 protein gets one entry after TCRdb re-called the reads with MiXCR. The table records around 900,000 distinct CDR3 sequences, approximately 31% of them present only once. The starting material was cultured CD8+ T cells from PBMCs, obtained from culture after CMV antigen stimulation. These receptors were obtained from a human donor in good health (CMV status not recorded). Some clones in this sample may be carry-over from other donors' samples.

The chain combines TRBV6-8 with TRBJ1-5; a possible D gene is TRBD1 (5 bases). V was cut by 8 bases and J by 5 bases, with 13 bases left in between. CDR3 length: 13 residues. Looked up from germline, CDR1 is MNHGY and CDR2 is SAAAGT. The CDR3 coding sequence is TGTGCCAGCGGGGAGACAGTTGATCAGCCCCAGCATTTT. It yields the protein CASGETVDQPQHF.

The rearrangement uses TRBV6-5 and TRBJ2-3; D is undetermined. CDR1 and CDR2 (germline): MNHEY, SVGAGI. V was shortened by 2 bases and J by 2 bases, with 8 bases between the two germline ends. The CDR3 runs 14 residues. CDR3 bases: TGTGCCAGCAGTTACCGACGGTACACAGATACGCAGTATTTT. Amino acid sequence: CASSYRRYTDTQYF.

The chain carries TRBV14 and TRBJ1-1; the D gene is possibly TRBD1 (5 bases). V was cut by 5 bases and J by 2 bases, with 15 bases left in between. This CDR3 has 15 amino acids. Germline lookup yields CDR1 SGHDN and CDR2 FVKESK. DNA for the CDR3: TGTGCCAGCAGCGGCCGGCAGGGAACTAACACTGAAGCTTTCTTT. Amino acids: CASSGRQGTNTEAFF.

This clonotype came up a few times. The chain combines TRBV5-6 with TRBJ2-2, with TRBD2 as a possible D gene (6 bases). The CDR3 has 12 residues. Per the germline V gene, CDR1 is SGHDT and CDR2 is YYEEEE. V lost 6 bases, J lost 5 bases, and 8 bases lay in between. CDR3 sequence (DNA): TGTGCCAGCACCGGGGGTACCGGGGAGCTGTTTTTT. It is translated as CASTGGTGELFF.

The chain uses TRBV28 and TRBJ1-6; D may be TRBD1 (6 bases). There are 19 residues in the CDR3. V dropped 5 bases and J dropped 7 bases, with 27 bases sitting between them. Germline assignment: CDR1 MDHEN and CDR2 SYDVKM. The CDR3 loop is CASSGPGQTASGVNSPLHF. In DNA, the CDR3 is TGTGCCAGCAGTGGACCTGGACAGACCGCCTCGGGAGTCAATTCACCCCTCCACTTT.

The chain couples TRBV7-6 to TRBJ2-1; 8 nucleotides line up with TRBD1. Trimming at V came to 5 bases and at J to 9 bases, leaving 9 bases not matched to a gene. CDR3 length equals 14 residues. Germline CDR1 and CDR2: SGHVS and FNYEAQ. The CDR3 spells CASSPLRQGTEQFF. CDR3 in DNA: TGTGCCAGCAGCCCCCTTCGACAGGGGACTGAGCAGTTCTTC.

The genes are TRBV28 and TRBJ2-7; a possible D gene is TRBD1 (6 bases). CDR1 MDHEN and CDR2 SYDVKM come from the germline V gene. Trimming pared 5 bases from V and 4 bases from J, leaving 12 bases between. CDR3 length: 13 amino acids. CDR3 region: CASSRGGRYEQYV. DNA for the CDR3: TGTGCCAGCAGTCGAGGGGGTCGATACGAGCAGTACGTC.

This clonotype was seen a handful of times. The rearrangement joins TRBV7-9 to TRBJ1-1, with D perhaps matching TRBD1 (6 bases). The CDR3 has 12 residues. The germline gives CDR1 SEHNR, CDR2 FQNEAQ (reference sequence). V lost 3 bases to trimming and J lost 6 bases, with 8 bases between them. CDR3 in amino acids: CASSFQGPEAFF. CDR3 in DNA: TGTGCCAGCAGCTTCCAGGGGCCTGAAGCTTTCTTT.

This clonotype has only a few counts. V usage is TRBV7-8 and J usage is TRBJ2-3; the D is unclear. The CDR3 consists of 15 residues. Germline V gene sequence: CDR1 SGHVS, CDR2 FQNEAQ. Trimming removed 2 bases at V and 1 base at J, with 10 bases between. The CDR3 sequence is CASSLLGYGTDTQYF. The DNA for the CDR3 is TGTGCCAGCAGCTTACTGGGGTACGGCACAGATACGCAGTATTTT.

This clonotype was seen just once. The CDR3 sequence: CASSFYKGQGGSGYTF. The CDR3 DNA sequence: TGTGCCAGCAGTTTCTATAAGGGACAGGGTGGGTCTGGCTACACCTTC. The chain has TRBV6-1 and TRBJ1-2, with 9 bases that match TRBD1. Looked up from germline, CDR1 is MNHNS and CDR2 is SASEGT. The CDR3 loop spans 16 amino acids. Trimming at V came to 5 bases and at J to 7 bases, leaving 14 bases not matched to a gene.

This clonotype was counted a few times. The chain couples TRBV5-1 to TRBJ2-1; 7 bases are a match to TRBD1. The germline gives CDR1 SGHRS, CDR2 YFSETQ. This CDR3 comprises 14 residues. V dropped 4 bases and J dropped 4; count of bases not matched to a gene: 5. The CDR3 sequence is CASSADRDYNEQFF. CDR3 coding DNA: TGCGCCAGCAGCGCCGACAGGGATTACAATGAGCAGTTCTTC.

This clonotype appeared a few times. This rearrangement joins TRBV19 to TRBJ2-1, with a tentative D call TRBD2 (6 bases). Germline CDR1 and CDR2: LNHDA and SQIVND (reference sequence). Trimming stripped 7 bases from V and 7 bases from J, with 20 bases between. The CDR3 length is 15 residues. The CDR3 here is CASKKRDSPYNEQFF. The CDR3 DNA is TGTGCCAGTAAAAAAAGGGACTCGCCGTATAATGAGCAGTTCTTC.

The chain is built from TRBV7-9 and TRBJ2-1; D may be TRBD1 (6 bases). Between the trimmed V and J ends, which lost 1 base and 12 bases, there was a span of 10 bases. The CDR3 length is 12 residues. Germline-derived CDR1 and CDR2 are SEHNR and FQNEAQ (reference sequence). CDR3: CASSLGGLGQFF. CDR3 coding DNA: TGTGCCAGCAGCTTAGGGGGGCTGGGGCAGTTCTTC. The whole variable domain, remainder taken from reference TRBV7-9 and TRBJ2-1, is DTGVSQNPRHKITKRGQNVTFRCDPISEHNRLYWYRQTLGQGPEFLTYFQNEAQLEKSRLLSDRFSAERPKGSFSTLEIQRTEQGDSAMYLCASSLGGLGQFFGPGTRLTVL.

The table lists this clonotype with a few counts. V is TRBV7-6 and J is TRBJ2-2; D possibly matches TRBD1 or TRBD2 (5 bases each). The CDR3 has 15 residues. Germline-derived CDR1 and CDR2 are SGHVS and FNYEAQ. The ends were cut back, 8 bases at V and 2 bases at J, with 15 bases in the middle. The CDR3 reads CASGKRGDNTGELFF. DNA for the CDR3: TGTGCCAGCGGCAAGAGGGGCGATAACACCGGGGAGCTGTTTTTT.

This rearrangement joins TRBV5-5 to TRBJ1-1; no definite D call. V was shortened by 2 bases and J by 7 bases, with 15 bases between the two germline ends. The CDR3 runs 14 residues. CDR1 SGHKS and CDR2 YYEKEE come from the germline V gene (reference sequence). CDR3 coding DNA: TGTGCCAGCAGCTTTAGGGCAAACCGGGGTGAAGCTTTCTTT. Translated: CASSFRANRGEAFF.

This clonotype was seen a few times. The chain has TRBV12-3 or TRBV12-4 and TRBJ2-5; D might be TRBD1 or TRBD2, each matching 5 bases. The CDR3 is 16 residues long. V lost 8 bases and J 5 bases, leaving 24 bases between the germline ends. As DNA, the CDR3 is TGTGCCAGCCGTAAGGGAAACGGACACGGGGTCGAGACCCAGTACTTC. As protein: CASRKGNGHGVETQYF.

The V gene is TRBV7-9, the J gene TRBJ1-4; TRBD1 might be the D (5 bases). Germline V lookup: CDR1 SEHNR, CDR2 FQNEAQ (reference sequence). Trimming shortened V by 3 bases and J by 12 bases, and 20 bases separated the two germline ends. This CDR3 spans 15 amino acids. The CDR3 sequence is CASSLGGFPHGQLFF. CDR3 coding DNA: TGTGCCAGCAGCTTGGGGGGATTCCCTCATGGTCAACTGTTTTTT.